This note documents a single TCR beta chain sequence. Its specificity is not known. Specified time point: baseline pretreatment blood. Treatment indicated: 15 Gy SBRT to primary tumor, nephrectomy 4 weeks later. Blood was sampled at baseline, 2 weeks and 4 weeks after SBRT. This renal cell carcinoma was of the clear cell type. This sample stems from a study of radiation and T cells in renal cell carcinoma. About the study: Nephrectomy followed 15 Gy stereotactic body radiation by 4 weeks. The study's findings and limits: From baseline, blood top tumor clonotypes peaked at 2 weeks post-radiation.

Libraries were prepared by immunoSEQ multiplex PCR; TCRdb keeps only in-frame clonotypes and omits some of them. The sample lists about 150,000 clones, 88% occurring once. Germline lookup yields CDR1 SGHKS and CDR2 YYEKEE (reference sequence). This CDR3 has 16 residues. Trimming took off 3 bases at V and 0 bases at J, with 13 bases between the two ends. The sequencing here drew on blood, taken from a patient whose treatment included radiotherapy and nephrectomy. The rearrangement joins TRBV5-5 to TRBJ2-1; D remains unclear. The clonotype comes from a woman in her seventies with renal cell carcinoma. The CDR3 DNA reads TGTGCCAGCAGCTCTCCGGGCCGGAGCTCCTACAATGAGCAGTTCTTC. Its protein product is CASSSPGRSSYNEQFF.